A selection of T cell receptor beta chains follows, all from one sample in a study of response to subunit inactivated influenza vaccine. From the RT-PCR reads, TCRdb called clonotypes with MiXCR, one entry per CDR3 protein. The sample contains approximately 250,000 distinct CDR3 sequences, 9% to 15% of which appear only once. The sample here was non-naive T cells sorted from PBMCs, taken around two weeks before vaccination. The receptors were sampled from a man aged 50-60 years who received an inactivated influenza vaccine. The CDR3 runs from the conserved cysteine through the conserved F or W. The D gene is left open where the match is weak. Where a row states a size, it is once, few, many or the class of an expanded clone; other rows omit it.

d_call clone_size j_call v_call cdr3_aa cdr3_nt
. few TRBJ2-2 TRBV6-2/TRBV6-3 CASRSPQLTGELFF TGTGCCAGCAGGTCTCCGCAGCTCACCGGGGAGCTGTTTTTT
. . TRBJ2-7 TRBV7-8 CASSLRTTGFGSSYEQYF TGTGCCAGCAGCTTACGGACGACAGGGTTCGGGAGCTCCTACGAGCAGTACTTC
. few TRBJ2-5 TRBV20-1 CSARDGGRLLF TGCAGTGCTAGAGACGGCGGACGACTGCTCTTC
TRBD2 few TRBJ2-3 TRBV5-1 CASSLESLAGTDTQYF TGCGCCAGCAGCTTGGAGTCACTAGCGGGCACAGATACGCAGTATTTT
. few TRBJ1-6 TRBV15 CATSRVSNSPLHF TGTGCCACCAGCAGAGTTAGCAATTCACCCCTCCACTTT
. few TRBJ2-5 TRBV27 CASSQTPRGPWETQYF TGTGCCAGCAGTCAAACCCCCCGCGGGCCCTGGGAGACCCAGTACTTC
TRBD1 . TRBJ2-1 TRBV7-9 CASSLALTTGFGNEQFF TGTGCCAGCAGCTTAGCGCTTACGACAGGGTTTGGAAATGAGCAGTTCTTC
TRBD2 few TRBJ2-5 TRBV4-2 CASSQRAGVETQYF TGTGCCAGCAGCCAAAGAGCGGGAGTGGAGACCCAGTACTTC
TRBD1 many TRBJ1-2 TRBV6-2/TRBV6-3 CASSHGTANYGYTF TGTGCCAGCAGCCACGGGACAGCTAACTATGGCTACACCTTC
TRBD2 . TRBJ2-1 TRBV20-1 CSASFAGGRKRTNEQFF TGCAGTGCTAGTTTCGCGGGGGGCCGTAAACGTACGAATGAGCAGTTCTTC
. . TRBJ2-7 TRBV19 CASSLSHTTNEQYF TGTGCCAGTAGTTTGAGTCACACCACCAACGAGCAGTACTTC
TRBD1 many TRBJ2-2 TRBV7-6 CASSLSYPAGTGGNTGELFF TGTGCCAGCAGCTTAAGTTACCCGGCCGGGACAGGGGGTAACACCGGGGAGCTGTTTTTT